This T cell receptor (beta chain) was identified in a study of PD-L1 blockade in urothelial cancer. Study-level background: Twenty-five of 29 patients were men who had bladder-origin urothelial cancer. Blood yielded a median of about 140,000 T cells per sample.

This clone was detected only once. Stated time point: peripheral blood 6 weeks after treatment start. V lost 4 bases, J lost 5 bases, and 11 bases stayed unmatched. Germline CDR1 and CDR2: SGHRS and YFSETQ. This CDR3 has 15 residues. Clones were sequenced by immunoSEQ multiplex PCR, and TCRdb holds only the in-frame ones, with some missing. The sample lists about 120,000 clones, about 82% occurring once. This TCR came from a man aged 50-59 years with urothelial cancer. The genes are TRBV5-1 and TRBJ1-1, with 7 bases aligning to TRBD1. The source was PBMCs, collected around atezolizumab (anti-PD-L1) treatment. The CDR3 region has the DNA TGCGCCAGCAGCCTCACCAATATGGACAGGACTGAAGCTTTCTTT. As protein: CASSLTNMDRTEAFF.